This entry lists 27 T cell receptor beta chains sequenced from one sample in a study of CD8+ T cells in alopecia areata. Extracted RNA was reverse transcribed into cDNA, the sequencing template. Profiling relied on immunoSEQ multiplex PCR, and the TCRdb table lists in-frame clones only, not all of them. The sample lists roughly 110,000 clones; 84% were seen once. The treatment is: oral pan-JAK inhibitor, 5-10 mg twice daily. The material sequenced was CD8+ T cells sorted from blood, taken at week 24, from a patient treated with tofacitinib. The origin of the receptors is a human donor with alopecia areata.

The CDR3 DNA sequence: TGCGCCAGCAGCCAGGCCCAGGGAGTTATGAACACTGAAGCTTTCTTT. It translates to CASSQAQGVMNTEAFF. J is TRBJ1-1 and V is TRBV4-1; D might be TRBD1 (5 bases). The CDR3 loop spans 16 amino acids. Per germline, CDR1 MGHRA and CDR2 YSYEKL. V was cut by 3 bases and J by 0 bases, with 14 bases left in between.

This chain links TRBV27 with TRBJ2-1; TRBD2 matches at 11 bases. The CDR3 is made up of 15 amino acids. Germline-derived CDR1 and CDR2 are MNHEY and SMNVEV (reference sequence). The trim removed 6 bases at V and 5 bases at J, leaving 6 bases unmatched. The CDR3 DNA is TGTGCCAGCAGCTTGACGGGACTAGCGGACAATGAGCAGTTCTTC. This translates into CASSLTGLADNEQFF.

Worth noting for this clone: One end of the junction does not line up with germline, which may come from a read error. V gene TRBV11-3 combines with J gene TRBJ1-4; D gene uncertain. From germline, CDR1 is SGHNT and CDR2 YENEEA. The CDR3 extends over 13 amino acids. The chain's CDR3 is CASSPHFRSRKAF. As DNA, the CDR3 is TGTGCCAGCAGCCCACATTTCCGATCAAGGAAAGCGTTT.

This chain connects TRBV6-5 to TRBJ2-7; unclear D gene. The CDR3 runs 15 residues. The germline V and J ends were trimmed by 0 bases and 4 bases, with 13 bases remaining between them. Germline values: CDR1 MNHEY, CDR2 SVGAGI. CDR3 region: CASSYSMEQHYEQYF. The CDR3 bases are TGTGCCAGCAGTTACTCGATGGAACAGCATTACGAGCAGTACTTC.

The chain recombines TRBV15 with TRBJ2-1; D may correspond to TRBD1 or TRBD2 (6 bases each). CDR3 length: 14 amino acids. V was shortened by 4 bases and J by 6 bases, with 13 bases between the two germline ends. Germline V gene lookup returns CDR1 LNHNV and CDR2 YYDKDF (reference sequence). The CDR3, as DNA: TGTGCCACCAGCACGTCGGGGGCGGGCAATGAGCAGTTCTTC. Its protein product is CATSTSGAGNEQFF.

V and J are TRBV6-1 and TRBJ1-5; D uncertain. The V gene lost 1 base and the J gene lost 5 bases, with 0 bases spanning the gap. From germline, CDR1 is MNHNS and CDR2 SASEGT. This CDR3 has 11 amino acids. CDR3 sequence reads: CASSEDQPQHF. The CDR3 coding sequence is TGTGCCAGCAGTGAAGATCAGCCCCAGCATTTT.

This sequence joins TRBV29-1 and TRBJ2-4; 11 bases are shared with TRBD2. Germline values: CDR1 SQVTM, CDR2 ANQGSEA. This CDR3 contains 16 residues. V lost 6 bases and J lost 0; bases outside the gene matches: 7. The CDR3 DNA is TGCAGCGTCCGAGGACTAGCGGGTGTAGCCAAAAACATTCAGTACTTC. Translation gives CSVRGLAGVAKNIQYF.

This sequence joins TRBV6-5 and TRBJ2-2, with D possibly called TRBD1 or TRBD2 (5 bases each). Per germline, CDR1 MNHEY and CDR2 SVGAGI. Trimming removed 8 bases at V and 7 bases at J, with 17 bases between. The CDR3 extends over 14 amino acids. Here the CDR3 reads CASGPGLGSGELFF. CDR3 coding DNA: TGTGCCAGCGGGCCGGGGCTAGGTAGCGGGGAGCTGTTTTTT.

This rearrangement joins TRBV5-1 to TRBJ2-5; 7 bases agree with TRBD1. CDR1 and CDR2 from the germline V gene are SGHRS and YFSETQ. The CDR3 is 18 amino acids. V lost 0 bases and J lost 5; bases outside the gene matches: 16. The CDR3 coding sequence is TGCGCCAGCAGCTTGGGCCAACCCCGACAGGGTGATTGGGAGACCCAGTACTTC. The encoded protein is CASSLGQPRQGDWETQYF.

The chain carries TRBV10-3 and TRBJ2-1; 8 positions match TRBD1. With 6 bases clipped from V and 5 bases from J, the junction kept 6 bases outside the gene matches. The CDR3 runs to 14 residues. CDR1 and CDR2 from the germline V gene are ENHRY and SYGVKD. CDR3 DNA: TGTGCCATCAGGAGGACAGGGCTCCACAATGAGCAGTTCTTC. Amino acid sequence: CAIRRTGLHNEQFF.

The chain couples TRBV29-1 to TRBJ2-2, with D uncertain. Germline lookup yields CDR1 SQVTM and CDR2 ANQGSEA. The CDR3 is made up of 11 amino acids. V dropped 6 bases and J dropped 6 bases, with 8 bases sitting between them. The CDR3 sequence: CSVYISGELFF. In nucleotides, the CDR3 is TGCAGCGTCTACATATCCGGGGAGCTGTTTTTT.

The sample holds a few counts of this clone. The rearrangement uses TRBV6-5 and TRBJ1-2, with D possibly matching TRBD1 (6 bases). V shed 9 bases and J shed 4 bases, with 9 bases lying between them. Germline V CDR1 and CDR2: MNHEY, SVGAGI. CDR3 length equals 11 residues. The CDR3 spells CASQDSYGYTF. DNA for the CDR3: TGTGCCAGTCAGGACAGCTATGGCTACACCTTC.

This rearrangement joins TRBV6-5 to TRBJ2-1; 7 bases are shared with TRBD2. The CDR3 has 16 amino acids. V shed 0 bases and J 5 bases; nucleotides not matched to a gene: 7. Germline loops: CDR1 MNHEY, CDR2 SVGAGI. The CDR3 nucleotides read TGTGCCAGCAGTTACTCAACGCCGGGACTAAACAATGAGCAGTTCTTC. It specifies CASSYSTPGLNNEQFF.

The rearrangement joins TRBV6-5 to TRBJ2-7; weak D call: TRBD1 (6 bases). The CDR3 is 14 amino acids. In germline, CDR1 is MNHEY, CDR2 SVGAGI. Deletions cut 5 bases from V and 0 bases from J, with 11 bases between. The CDR3 region is CASSEYRVSYEQYF. DNA of the CDR3: TGTGCCAGCAGTGAATACAGGGTCTCCTACGAGCAGTACTTC.

The chain combines TRBV6-1 with TRBJ2-7; 8 bases are shared with TRBD1. V dropped 8 bases and J dropped 5; count of bases not matched to a gene: 2. Germline CDR1 MNHNS, CDR2 SASEGT. The CDR3 length is 11 residues. The CDR3 coding sequence is TGTGCCAGCGGACAGGGCAACGAGCAGTACTTC. Amino acid sequence: CASGQGNEQYF.

The chain has TRBV4-3 and TRBJ2-3; 15 bases align to TRBD2. Germline V gene sequence: CDR1 LGHNA, CDR2 YSLEER. The junction had 10 bases not matched to a gene; V was cut back by 0 bases and J by 6 bases. The CDR3 runs 19 residues. The CDR3 loop reads CASSQEDGTSGGPLDTQYF. The CDR3 nucleotides are TGCGCCAGCAGCCAAGAAGATGGGACTAGCGGGGGGCCTCTGGATACGCAGTATTTT.

Details on this clone: Other DNA sequences within the sample encode an identical CDR3. The chain joins TRBV7-9 to TRBJ2-7, with 7 bases aligning to TRBD2. Germline V lookup: CDR1 SEHNR, CDR2 FQNEAQ (reference sequence). This CDR3 is built from 13 residues. V dropped 4 bases and J dropped 3; count of bases not matched to a gene: 3. The CDR3 bases are TGTGCCAGCAGCTCTCCGGGAGGCTACGAGCAGTACTTC. Its protein is CASSSPGGYEQYF. Full variable domain (missing parts from reference TRBV7-9 and TRBJ2-7): DTGVSQNPRHKITKRGQNVTFRCDPISEHNRLYWYRQTLGQGPEFLTYFQNEAQLEKSRLLSDRFSAERPKGSFSTLEIQRTEQGDSAMYLCASSSPGGYEQYFGPGTRLTVT.

The CDR3 region has the DNA TGTGCCAGTAGTACGGTCACAGGCGGCGGTTCACCCCTCCACTTT. This encodes CASSTVTGGGSPLHF. The rearrangement uses TRBV19 and TRBJ1-6; D might be TRBD1 (5 bases). Trimming left V 4 bases short and J 9 bases short, with 16 bases between. The CDR3 is 15 residues long. CDR1 and CDR2 (germline): LNHDA, SQIVND (reference sequence).

The chain joins TRBV11-2 to TRBJ2-5; 9 bases line up with TRBD2. The CDR3 has 13 amino acids. V dropped 7 bases and J dropped 5; count of bases not matched to a gene: 5. Germline assignment: CDR1 SGHAT and CDR2 FQNNGV. The CDR3 loop is CASTRGGDETQYF. CDR3 bases: TGTGCCAGCACGCGGGGGGGGGACGAGACCCAGTACTTC.

This clone turned up a few times. V is TRBV29-1 and J is TRBJ2-5; D is perhaps TRBD1 (6 bases). CDR3 length equals 12 residues. CDR1 is SQVTM, CDR2 ANQGSEA, per germline. V lost 3 bases and J lost 2, with 7 bases in between. CDR3 nucleotides: TGCAGCGTTGACCAGGGGCAAGAGACCCAGTACTTC. It specifies CSVDQGQETQYF.

The chain uses TRBV15 and TRBJ1-2; D gene ambiguous. The CDR3 is made up of 15 amino acids. The ends were cut back, 0 bases at V and 2 bases at J, with 10 bases in the middle. The germline gives CDR1 LNHNV, CDR2 YYDKDF (reference sequence). The DNA of the CDR3 is TGTGCCACCAGCAGAGATCTTGGGTTCAACTATGGCTACACCTTC. The encoded protein is CATSRDLGFNYGYTF.

The table lists this clone with a count of one. The chain is built from TRBV7-9 and TRBJ2-1, with TRBD1 matching over 9 bases. Germline-derived CDR1 and CDR2 are SEHNR and FQNEAQ (reference sequence). The CDR3 length is 15 residues. With 3 bases clipped from V and 7 bases from J, the junction kept 7 bases outside the gene matches. CDR3 sequence: CASSFPVTGGNEQFF. The CDR3, as DNA: TGTGCCAGCAGCTTTCCCGTGACAGGGGGTAATGAGCAGTTCTTC.

The chain joins TRBV27 to TRBJ2-1; D is ambiguous. The CDR3 sequence is 12 residues long. Germline V gene data show CDR1 as MNHEY and CDR2 as SMNVEV (reference sequence). V lost 4 bases, J lost 5 bases, and 6 bases lay in between. CDR3 coding DNA: TGTGCCAGCAGTTCCCCCAACAATGAGCAGTTCTTC. It yields the protein CASSSPNNEQFF.

V gene TRBV6-5 combines with J gene TRBJ2-3; TRBD2 matches 9 bases. The V gene end was trimmed by 5 bases and the J gene end by 9 bases; junction bases not matched to a gene: 9. CDR1 is MNHEY and CDR2 is SVGAGI in the germline V gene. The CDR3 runs to 14 residues. The CDR3 DNA is TGTGCCAGCAGTCCATGGACTAGCGTAGACACGCAGTATTTT. This codes for CASSPWTSVDTQYF.

V usage is TRBV7-6 and J usage is TRBJ2-3; 7 positions agree with TRBD2. The CDR3 sequence is 15 residues long. V lost 4 bases to trimming and J lost 0 bases; unmatched junction nucleotides: 4. Germline V gene lookup returns CDR1 SGHVS and CDR2 FNYEAQ. CDR3 in amino acids: CASSSTRGSTDTQYF. For the CDR3, the DNA is TGTGCCAGCAGCTCGACGCGGGGGAGCACAGATACGCAGTATTTT.

V and J are TRBV30 and TRBJ2-7; D gene ambiguous. The germline gives CDR1 GTSNPN, CDR2 SVGIG (reference sequence). The CDR3 totals 12 residues. V was trimmed by 0 bases and J by 7 bases, leaving 10 bases between them. The CDR3 protein is CAWSVVWGEQYF. Written as DNA, the CDR3 is TGTGCCTGGAGTGTAGTCTGGGGAGAGCAGTACTTC.

CDR3 in amino acids: CASSLVSNEQFF. The CDR3 nucleotides are TGTGCCAGCAGCTTAGTGAGCAATGAGCAGTTCTTC. The chain is built from TRBV7-6 and TRBJ2-1; no clear D. V was shortened by 1 base and J by 6 bases, with 4 bases between the two germline ends. CDR1 and CDR2 from the germline V gene are SGHVS and FNYEAQ. This CDR3 has 12 residues.